Each of the 24 T cell receptor beta chains below was sequenced from the same sample in a study of T cells in Graves' hyperthyroidism and ophthalmopathy. Amplification targeted TCR beta CDR3 regions from RNA transcripts. Carried out on the TCR CDR3, a first-round RT-PCR used the HTBI primer set. From the multiplex PCR reads, TCRdb called clonotypes with MiXCR, one entry per CDR3 protein. The sample shows 700,000 or so distinct CDR3 sequences, about 16% of them seen only once. Source material: blood. These receptors originate from a man younger than 30 with Graves' hyperthyroidism.

This clonotype was observed at least ten times. This sequence joins TRBV28 and TRBJ2-5; the D is unclear. V shed 3 bases and J shed 6 bases, with 8 bases lying between them. CDR1 and CDR2 from the germline V gene are MDHEN and SYDVKM. The CDR3 spans 12 residues. Here the CDR3 DNA reads TGTGCCAGCAGTTTGACGGGTCAGACCCAGTACTTC. It encodes CASSLTGQTQYF.

The V call is TRBV20-1, the J call TRBJ2-1; 13 bases match TRBD2. V trimming: 1 base; J trimming: 9 bases; junction bases outside the gene matches: 15. The CDR3 is 18 residues long. The germline V gene has CDR1 DFQATT and CDR2 SNEGSKA (reference sequence). This chain's CDR3 is CSARARTSGRLQGGEQFF. The DNA for the CDR3 is TGCAGTGCTAGAGCCAGGACTAGCGGGAGATTGCAGGGCGGTGAGCAGTTCTTC.

This chain connects TRBV20-1 to TRBJ2-2; no firm D call. From germline, CDR1 is DFQATT and CDR2 SNEGSKA (reference sequence). The ends were cut back, 0 bases at V and 7 bases at J, with 6 bases in the middle. The CDR3 runs 12 residues. The CDR3 spells CSARDLIGELFF. Written as DNA, the CDR3 is TGCAGTGCTAGAGATCTCATCGGGGAGCTGTTTTTT.

This clonotype was seen repeatedly, ten times or more. The gene calls are TRBV6-2 or TRBV6-3 and TRBJ2-5; D possibly corresponds to TRBD2 (6 bases). The germline CDR1 and CDR2 sequences are MNHEY and SVGEGT. Trimming took 6 bases from V and 1 from J, leaving 9 bases between them. The length of the CDR3 is 13 residues. Here the CDR3 DNA reads TGTGCCAGCAGACGGGACTCCCAAGAGACCCAGTACTTC. Translating gives CASRRDSQETQYF.

This sequence joins TRBV7-2 and TRBJ2-3; D call uncertain. Germline lookup yields CDR1 SGHTA and CDR2 FQGNSA. The CDR3 consists of 14 residues. V was cut by 6 bases and J by 3 bases, with 13 bases left in between. CDR3 loop: CASSKMDGTDTQYF. CDR3 in DNA: TGTGCCAGCAGTAAAATGGACGGTACAGATACGCAGTATTTT. Filled out from reference TRBV7-2 and TRBJ2-3, the complete variable domain reads GAGVSQSPSNKVTEKGKDVELRCDPISGHTALYWYRQSLGQGLEFLIYFQGNSAPDKSGLPSDRFSAERTGGSVSTLTIQRTQQEDSAVYLCASSKMDGTDTQYFGPGTRLTVL.

V gene TRBV5-6 combines with J gene TRBJ2-3; D may be TRBD1 (6 bases). Germline loops: CDR1 SGHDT, CDR2 YYEEEE. The CDR3 sequence is 15 residues long. Trimming stripped 7 bases from V and 3 bases from J, with 18 bases between. The CDR3 loop is CASHNRDTGTDTQYF. CDR3 coding DNA: TGTGCCAGCCATAACCGGGACACAGGGACAGATACGCAGTATTTT.

This clonotype was seen many times. CDR3 nucleotides: TGTGCCAGCTCACCTCGGACAGCCACCGGGGAGCTGTTTTTT. Its translation: CASSPRTATGELFF. V gene TRBV18 combines with J gene TRBJ2-2; D is perhaps TRBD1 (6 bases). Germline-derived CDR1 and CDR2 are KGHSH and LQKENI. CDR3 size: 14 residues. V was cut by 3 bases and J by 4 bases, with 9 bases left in between.

The chain carries TRBV29-1 and TRBJ2-1; D uncertain. The length of the CDR3 is 15 residues. Germline V gene lookup returns CDR1 SQVTM and CDR2 ANQGSEA. V lost 3 bases, J lost 0 bases, and 12 bases lay in between. CDR3 region: CSVDAATVSYNEQFF. The CDR3 coding sequence is TGCAGCGTTGATGCGGCCACCGTCTCCTACAATGAGCAGTTCTTC.

This clonotype was picked up many times. The V call is TRBV3-1, the J call TRBJ2-1; 13 bases are a match to TRBD2. From germline, CDR1 is LGHDT and CDR2 YNNKEL (reference sequence). CDR3 length equals 14 residues. V was pared by 6 bases and J by 5 bases, with 1 base of the junction left unmatched. This chain's CDR3 is CASRGTSGNNEQFF. In nucleotides, the CDR3 is TGTGCCAGCAGGGGGACTAGCGGGAACAATGAGCAGTTCTTC.

This clonotype was detected a few times. The genes are TRBV29-1 and TRBJ2-1; 12 nucleotides line up with TRBD1. The CDR3 has 15 amino acids. The V gene's germline CDR1 is SQVTM and CDR2 ANQGSEA. Losses at the gene ends were 5 bases for V and 5 bases for J; bases not matched to a gene: 7. The CDR3 sequence: CSVSRDRGRDNEQFF. The CDR3 DNA reads as TGCAGCGTTTCCCGGGACAGGGGGCGCGACAATGAGCAGTTCTTC.

This sequence joins TRBV19 and TRBJ2-7; perhaps D is TRBD1 or TRBD2 (5 bases each). V was shortened by 5 bases and J by 5 bases, with 28 bases between the two germline ends. The CDR3 sequence is 18 residues long. CDR1 is LNHDA and CDR2 is SQIVND in the germline V gene (reference sequence). The CDR3 coding sequence is TGTGCCAGTAGTCACCGTAGGAGTGGGACGGGCCTAAGGGACGAGCAGTACTTC. Translated: CASSHRRSGTGLRDEQYF.

This clonotype has a handful of counts. This chain connects TRBV27 to TRBJ2-2, with D perhaps matching TRBD2 (5 bases). Trimming removed 7 bases at V and 4 bases at J, with 10 bases between. The CDR3 spans 13 residues. CDR1 and CDR2 (germline): MNHEY, SMNVEV (reference sequence). CDR3 DNA sequence: TGTGCCAGCAAGCGGACGGGCACCGGGGAGCTGTTTTTT. It specifies CASKRTGTGELFF.

This clonotype was seen at least ten times. The chain combines TRBV11-2 with TRBJ2-7; D is unresolved. Trimming stripped 6 bases from V and 5 bases from J, with 17 bases between. The CDR3 has 14 amino acids. Looked up from germline, CDR1 is SGHAT and CDR2 is FQNNGV. The DNA for the CDR3 is TGTGCCAGCAGAACATCCACCCTTCGGCACGAGCAGTACTTC. Its protein product is CASRTSTLRHEQYF.

The chain combines TRBV5-5 with TRBJ2-2; 9 bases map to TRBD1. The CDR3 is made up of 16 amino acids. In germline, CDR1 is SGHKS, CDR2 YYEKEE (reference sequence). The V and J ends lost 7 bases and 7 bases, in that order; junction bases with no gene match: 14. The CDR3 loop reads CASDNTGGSPGGELFF. CDR3 DNA sequence: TGTGCCAGCGACAATACAGGGGGCTCCCCTGGCGGGGAGCTGTTTTTT.

The J gene is TRBJ1-4, the V gene TRBV27, with 8 bases aligning to TRBD1. Germline CDR1 and CDR2: MNHEY and SMNVEV (reference sequence). The CDR3 consists of 16 residues. Trimming cost V 4 bases and J 12 bases; bases outside gene matches: 16. The CDR3 region is CASSSLRTGRSWELFF. In DNA, the CDR3 is TGTGCCAGCAGTTCGCTCAGGACAGGGCGGTCGTGGGAACTGTTTTTT.

This clonotype has a handful of counts. The V call is TRBV11-2, the J call TRBJ2-7, with D perhaps assigned TRBD1 or TRBD2 (5 bases each). In germline, CDR1 is SGHAT, CDR2 FQNNGV. Trimming shortened V by 4 bases and J by 2 bases, and 12 bases separated the two germline ends. The CDR3 covers 14 residues. CDR3 DNA sequence: TGTGCCAGCAGCTCTAAACCGGGACCCTACGAGCAGTACTTC. Residues: CASSSKPGPYEQYF.

This chain links TRBV7-9 with TRBJ1-1, with TRBD1 identical over 10 bases. The CDR3 has 15 residues. With 3 bases clipped from V and 5 bases from J, the junction kept 6 bases outside the gene matches. CDR1 SEHNR and CDR2 FQNEAQ come from the germline V gene (reference sequence). The CDR3 DNA reads as TGTGCCAGCAGCTTTGACAGGGGGCGAATTACTGAAGCTTTCTTT. Its protein is CASSFDRGRITEAFF.

This clonotype came up a few times. The chain is built from TRBV27 and TRBJ2-7; D is unresolved. V dropped 7 bases and J dropped 6 bases, with 10 bases sitting between them. The CDR3 loop spans 11 amino acids. The germline CDR1 and CDR2 sequences are MNHEY and SMNVEV (reference sequence). The CDR3 reads CASTVVGEQYF. The CDR3 nucleotides are TGTGCCAGCACCGTAGTAGGCGAGCAGTACTTC.

This clonotype was seen at least ten times. The chain couples TRBV12-3 or TRBV12-4 to TRBJ2-5; tentatively, D is TRBD2 (7 bases). The CDR3 has 15 amino acids. The V end was cut by 5 bases, the J end by 4 bases, with 17 bases between. The CDR3 region is CASSPWGRGGETQYF. The CDR3 nucleotides are TGTGCCAGCAGTCCTTGGGGTAGGGGGGGAGAGACCCAGTACTTC.

This CDR3 reads CASSKGGTYEQYF. In DNA, the CDR3 is TGTGCCAGCAGTAAGGGGGGGACCTACGAGCAGTACTTC. The J gene is TRBJ2-7, the V gene TRBV27; D may be TRBD2 (7 bases). Trimming removed 5 bases from V and 2 bases from J, with 10 bases in between. Germline CDR1 is MNHEY and CDR2 is SMNVEV (reference sequence). The CDR3 consists of 13 residues.

The chain combines TRBV6-1 with TRBJ2-2; 8 nucleotides align to TRBD1. The CDR3 sequence is 13 residues long. The junction had 1 base not matched to a gene; V was cut back by 6 bases and J by 4 bases. Germline V gives CDR1 MNHNS, CDR2 SASEGT. DNA of the CDR3: TGTGCCAGCAGACAGGGGGTCACCGGGGAGCTGTTTTTT. Translation gives CASRQGVTGELFF.

This clonotype was counted many times. The CDR3 sequence: CAWSTYGYTEAFF. CDR3 DNA: TGTGCCTGGAGTACGTACGGTTACACTGAAGCTTTCTTT. The chain carries TRBV30 and TRBJ1-1; D gene uncertain. The CDR3 runs 13 residues. V was cut by 2 bases and J by 3 bases, with 10 bases left in between. The V gene's germline CDR1 is GTSNPN and CDR2 SVGIG (reference sequence). Full variable domain (missing parts from reference TRBV30 and TRBJ1-1): SQTIHQWPATLVQPVGSPLSLECTVEGTSNPNLYWYRQAAGRGLQLLFYSVGIGQISSEVPQNLSASRPQDRQFILSSKKLLLSDSGFYLCAWSTYGYTEAFFGQGTRLTVV.

The chain joins TRBV19 to TRBJ2-1, with a tentative D call TRBD2 (5 bases). With 3 bases removed from V and 4 bases from J, the gap between germline ends came to 13 bases. This CDR3 spans 15 amino acids. The germline V gene has CDR1 LNHDA and CDR2 SQIVND (reference sequence). The CDR3 here is CASSMGRGPYNEQFF. The CDR3 DNA reads TGTGCCAGTAGTATGGGAAGAGGGCCTTACAATGAGCAGTTCTTC.

This clonotype was counted between two and nine times. As DNA, the CDR3 is TGCAGTGCTTACCAGACAGGAAGCTCCTACGAGCAGTACTTC. It translates to CSAYQTGSSYEQYF. The V gene is TRBV20-1, the J gene TRBJ2-7; possible D gene TRBD1, 6 bases. The CDR3 sequence is 14 residues long. V lost 5 bases and J 0 bases, leaving 14 bases between the germline ends. The germline V gene has CDR1 DFQATT and CDR2 SNEGSKA (reference sequence).